Sequencing of this T cell receptor (beta chain) was carried out in a study of blood T cells in healthy people across ages. Whole-study results and caveats: In older individuals, TCR beta diversity per million T cells was lower, falling roughly linearly with age.

Germline assignment: CDR1 MNHEY and CDR2 SVGAGI. The CDR3 totals 13 residues. Trimming took 5 bases from V and 1 from J, leaving 9 bases between them. Of note for this clonotype: Its specificity is unknown.

Every donor gave ten milliliters of peripheral blood. Extraction of total RNA produced a minimum of 5 micrograms from each sample. A second PCR, run for about 7 to 12 cycles, used a sample-barcoded 5' primer plus a J-beta primer mix. A template-switch adaptor containing 12 random nucleotides labeled each cDNA molecule. One entry per CDR3 protein results from TCRdb running MiXCR on the 5' RACE reads. This table holds fewer than 700,000 distinct CDR3 sequences, around 50% found once. The TCR originated in a man aged 80 or over in good health. This chain links TRBV6-5 with TRBJ2-7; tentative D call: TRBD2 (6 bases). The material sequenced was blood. CDR3 in amino acids: CASSKGLSYEQYF. The CDR3, as DNA: TGTGCCAGCAGTAAGGGACTTTCCTACGAGCAGTACTTC.